This T cell receptor (beta chain) was captured by sequencing in a study of breast tumors, draining lymph nodes, adjacent tissues. TCRdb reprocessed the multiplex PCR reads with MiXCR, giving one entry per CDR3 protein. The sample holds approximately 130,000 distinct CDR3 sequences, around 21% seen once. The study, taken as a whole, reports: Tumor TCR diversity was below lymph nodes but above nontumor tissue. Data only fit, rather than demonstrated, lymph node origin of most tumor T cells.

Regarding this clonotype: What it binds is not known.

Breast cancer patients provided tissue from their axillary draining lymph nodes. V lost 6 bases and J lost 7; bases outside the gene matches: 8. CDR1 and CDR2 from the germline V gene are MNHEY and SMNVEV (reference sequence). The CDR3 length is 14 residues. This receptor was obtained from a female donor with breast cancer. Some clones in this sample may be carry-over from other donors' samples. The rearrangement joins TRBV27 to TRBJ1-5; 8 bases map to TRBD1. The specimen sequenced was axillary lymph node tissue. The CDR3 here is CASSPDREGQPQHF. The CDR3 coding sequence is TGTGCCAGCAGCCCGGACAGGGAAGGGCAGCCCCAGCATTTT.